Listed here is a single TCR beta chain. This clonotype was counted ten times or more. It has no known antigen specificity. Per-base qualities were not stored, and no clone one base away is much larger. These data are taken from a study of T-cell reconstitution after alpha-beta-depleted transplantation in children (dated by TCRdb to between 2015 and 2016). Regarding the study in general: Using TCR repertoire profiling, the study followed T-cell immune reconstitution in a quantitative way in children after TCRalphabeta/CD19-depleted allogeneic hematopoietic cell transplantation. Paper-wide results and their limitations: The high TCRbeta diversity at day 60 in some patients was ascribed to recipient T cells and intrathymic progenitors that had survived conditioning. Over subsequent months, a decline in hyperexpanded clone frequencies was noted, and after one year, T-cell counts and TCRbeta diversity were mostly ascribed to newly produced T cells. The apparently early alphabetaT-cell count recovery about two months after transplant was reportedly dependent on only several hundred rapidly expanded clones derived from non-depleted graft cells.

The method was PCR. Data came from an Illumina HiSeq 2500. TCR libraries were prepared with molecular barcoding, using unique molecular identifiers to normalize TCRbeta repertoire quantification. TCRdb reanalyzed the raw reads on its own, using fastp at Q25 for trimming and MiXCR for clone calling, and kept in-frame beta chains. Each entry merges the rows of one CDR3 protein and shows their most common DNA and genes. The table for this sample lists 300,000 to 400,000 distinct CDR3 sequences; 16% of them were counted only once. Of the sample, around two fifths falls within the top ten clones. Including cysteine and phenylalanine, the CDR3 has 13 amino acids. Only the CDR3 region is kept as DNA, spanning 39 bases read in frame from base 1. V is trimmed back by 6 bases and J by 2 bases, and the junction contains 4 bases that no gene match accounts for. The treatment or condition label on this specimen signifies: allogeneic hematopoietic cell transplantation with graft depleted of TCRalphabeta T cells and CD19 B cells. The transplant recipients were children given TCRalphabeta/CD19-depleted allogeneic hematopoietic cell grafts.

The chain is encoded by TRBV12-3 or TRBV12-4 joined to TRBJ2-7, with 7 central nucleotides matching TRBD1. This TCR derives from a male patient aged 2-9 years who had a stem cell transplant for acute lymphoblastic leukemia, so the T cells may come from the graft donor. This specimen was PBMCs, mostly from graft donor cells, taken 360 days after TCRalphabeta/CD19-depleted stem cell transplant. This receptor has the CDR3 CASSDGTAYEQYF. The DNA reads TGTGCCAGCAGCGATGGGACAGCCTACGAGCAGTACTTC.